These T cell receptor beta chains were read from a single sample in a study of blood T cell repertoires in COVID-19. Libraries were prepared by immunoSEQ multiplex PCR; TCRdb keeps only in-frame clonotypes and omits some of them. This repertoire shows about 160,000 clones, more than 75% found once; its top ten account for around a tenth. The specimen sequenced was peripheral blood. Source of these receptors: a woman in her 70s with COVID-19, enrolled during active disease. Each CDR3 is given without its conserved first and last residue. The listing skips clone size in some rows; elsewhere it reads once, few, many or a size class.

v_gene	abundance	CDR3aa
TRBV2	-	ASSDRPGGSYEQY
TRBV5-8	once	ASSDRTGGVYWENEQF
TRBV25-1	-	ASSEGDFEAF
TRBV5-1	-	ASSLDRVVHEQY
TRBV30	-	AWSRDRGQNSPLH
TRBV5-6	once	ASSLAGGPSNEQF
TRBV12-3/TRBV12-4	few	ASSLSVSYEQY
TRBV7-2	-	ASSLQPGQGLNEQF
TRBV5-1	-	ASSLAGQGGSQY
TRBV5-4	-	ASSNAQTVVQETQY
TRBV30	-	ACYGPNEKLF
TRBV30	-	AWTDGGDTEAF
TRBV5-1	-	ASSPTGGDTDTQY
TRBV9	-	ASSDPIQGAAKNIQY
TRBV7-9	-	ASSLGRGNTEAF
TRBV2	once	ASSEEIVLQPQH
TRBV2	-	ASSSQGFVEKLF
TRBV28	-	ASRNRDRGIQPQH
TRBV15	-	ATSRDPGAGANVLT
TRBV6-5	-	ASSSKPSDTGELF
TRBV11-2	-	ASSLGGVYNEQF
TRBV11-2	-	ASSLGRGEQY
TRBV28	-	ASSIGSLKGTEAF
TRBV5-6	-	ASSFRGRGGKNTEAF